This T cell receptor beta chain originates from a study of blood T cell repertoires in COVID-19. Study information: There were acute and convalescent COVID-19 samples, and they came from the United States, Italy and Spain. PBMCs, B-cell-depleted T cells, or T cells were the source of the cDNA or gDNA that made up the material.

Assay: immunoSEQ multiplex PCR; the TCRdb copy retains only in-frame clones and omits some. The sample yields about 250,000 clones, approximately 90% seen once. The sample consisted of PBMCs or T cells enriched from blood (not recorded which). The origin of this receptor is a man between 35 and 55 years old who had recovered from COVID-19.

The CDR3 DNA is TGTGCCACCAGCACTCACCGGGACAGAGGGGAGACCCAGTACTTC. This sequence encodes CATSTHRDRGETQYF. The rearrangement joins TRBV15 to TRBJ2-5, with 7 bases that match TRBD1. The V gene's germline CDR1 is LNHNV and CDR2 YYDKDF (reference sequence). The CDR3 has 15 amino acids. Trimming removed 4 bases from V and 5 bases from J; junction bases left unmatched: 10. The variable domain in full, with the rest retrieved from reference TRBV15 and TRBJ2-5, is DAMVIQNPRYQVTQFGKPVTLSCSQTLNHNVMYWYQQKSSQAPKLLFHYYDKDFNNEADTPDNFQSRRPNTSFCFLDIRSPGLGDTAMYLCATSTHRDRGETQYFGPGTRLLVL.